The 32 T cell receptor beta chains below come from one sample, sequenced in a study of cytomegalovirus exposure and HLA in healthy donors. The study ran its PCR with 60 Vbeta and 13 Jbeta primers. Clones were read by immunoSEQ multiplex PCR, and TCRdb kept only the in-frame ones, dropping some. Of hundreds of thousands of clones listed, about 80% are singletons. Sequenced: PBMCs. These receptors originate from a woman aged 40 to 55 in good health and CMV-seronegative.

CDR3 loop: CASQNTEAFF. The CDR3 DNA sequence: TGTGCCAGCCAGAACACTGAAGCTTTCTTT. The chain joins TRBV6-6 to TRBJ1-1, with D unresolved. Deletions cut 8 bases from V and 1 base from J, with 2 bases between. CDR1 MNHNY and CDR2 SVGAGI come from the germline V gene (reference sequence). This CDR3 has 10 amino acids.

V is TRBV28 and J is TRBJ1-5; 10 bases match TRBD1. The CDR3 loop spans 16 amino acids. V lost 2 bases to trimming and J lost 6 bases; unmatched junction nucleotides: 7. The germline V gene encodes CDR1 MDHEN and CDR2 SYDVKM. The CDR3 sequence: CASSLGDRGSSQPQHF. The CDR3 nucleotides are TGTGCCAGCAGTTTAGGGGACAGGGGCTCTAGTCAGCCCCAGCATTTT.

The rearrangement uses TRBV6-1 and TRBJ1-2, with 11 bases matching TRBD1. The trim removed 7 bases at V and 8 bases at J, leaving 6 bases unmatched. Germline V lookup: CDR1 MNHNS, CDR2 SASEGT. The CDR3 is 13 amino acids. For the CDR3, the DNA is TGTGCCAGCATTCCGGGACAGGGGGGAGGCTACACCTTC. Amino acid sequence: CASIPGQGGGYTF.

This chain joins TRBV19 and TRBJ1-2; TRBD1 is a possible D gene (5 bases). The germline V gene encodes CDR1 LNHDA and CDR2 SQIVND (reference sequence). This CDR3 region has 14 residues. V was pared by 2 bases and J by 2 bases, with 9 bases between. The DNA of the CDR3 is TGTGCCAGTAGTATAAGACAGCCAAACTATGGCTACACCTTC. Translation gives CASSIRQPNYGYTF. Combining the CDR3 with reference TRBV19 and TRBJ1-2 gives the whole variable domain DGGITQSPKYLFRKEGQNVTLSCEQNLNHDAMYWYRQDPGQGLRLIYYSQIVNDFQKGDIAEGYSVSREKKESFPLTVTSAQKNPTAFYLCASSIRQPNYGYTFGSGTRLTVV.

The J gene is TRBJ2-3, the V gene TRBV20-1; D is unclear. Germline V gene lookup returns CDR1 DFQATT and CDR2 SNEGSKA (reference sequence). The ends were cut back, 3 bases at V and 5 bases at J, with 3 bases in the middle. This CDR3 region has 10 residues. CDR3 coding DNA: TGCAGTGCTAGGAGAGATACGCAGTATTTT. Protein: CSARRDTQYF.

This chain uses TRBV28 with TRBJ1-1; D perhaps matches TRBD1 (6 bases). V lost 6 bases to trimming and J lost 5 bases, with 25 bases between them. There are 17 residues in the CDR3. Germline CDR1 and CDR2: MDHEN and SYDVKM. The DNA of the CDR3 is TGTGCCAGCAGCTCTTGGCCCCGGACAGACGGGGGGACTGAAGCTTTCTTT. Translation gives CASSSWPRTDGGTEAFF.

The chain recombines TRBV11-2 with TRBJ1-5, with 7 bases aligning to TRBD1. The CDR3 loop spans 13 amino acids. Germline assignment: CDR1 SGHAT and CDR2 FQNNGV. With V trimmed by 4 bases and J by 5 bases, 2 bases remained unmatched. The CDR3 sequence: CASSSQGDQPQHF. CDR3 sequence (DNA): TGTGCCAGCAGCTCCCAGGGGGATCAGCCCCAGCATTTT.

V is TRBV2 and J is TRBJ1-2, with D uncertain. There are 15 residues in the CDR3. Between the trimmed V and J ends, which lost 3 bases and 0 bases, there was a span of 11 bases. Germline V gives CDR1 SNHLY, CDR2 FYNNEI. Here the CDR3 reads CASSDRSGANYGYTF. For the CDR3, the DNA is TGTGCCAGCAGTGACAGATCGGGAGCTAACTATGGCTACACCTTC.

This clone has just a few counts. The chain employs TRBV7-9 and TRBJ2-2, with 7 bases that match TRBD1. Trimming at V came to 5 bases and at J to 3 bases, leaving 3 bases not matched to a gene. Germline CDR1 and CDR2: SEHNR and FQNEAQ (reference sequence). This CDR3 is built from 14 residues. The CDR3 here is CASSDRAYTGELFF. The CDR3 DNA reads as TGTGCCAGCAGCGACAGGGCATACACCGGGGAGCTGTTTTTT.

This sequence joins TRBV2 and TRBJ1-2, with TRBD1 identical over 12 bases. Losses at the gene ends were 7 bases for V and 8 bases for J; bases not matched to a gene: 11. CDR1 and CDR2 from the germline V gene are SNHLY and FYNNEI. The CDR3 totals 15 residues. CDR3 protein: CASTAGTGGAEGYTF. The CDR3 coding sequence is TGTGCCAGCACGGCTGGGACAGGGGGCGCAGAAGGCTACACCTTC.

CDR3 sequence (DNA): TGTGCCAGCAGTTTATCAGCGATCGGATCCTATGGCTACACCTTC. Translation gives CASSLSAIGSYGYTF. The J gene is TRBJ1-2, the V gene TRBV27, with D unclear. The V and J ends lost 0 bases and 4 bases respectively, with 12 bases between them. Germline V CDR1 and CDR2: MNHEY, SMNVEV (reference sequence). The CDR3 sequence is 15 residues long.

This clone was counted once. The rearrangement joins TRBV30 to TRBJ1-2, with a tentative D call TRBD1 (6 bases). Trimming took 1 base from V and 0 from J, leaving 15 bases between them. Germline lookup yields CDR1 GTSNPN and CDR2 SVGIG (reference sequence). This CDR3 contains 16 residues. This CDR3 is CAWSADFRTANYGYTF. In DNA, the CDR3 is TGTGCCTGGAGTGCCGACTTCAGGACAGCTAACTATGGCTACACCTTC.

This rearrangement joins TRBV29-1 to TRBJ1-1, with D possibly being TRBD1 (5 bases). With 8 bases removed from V and 4 bases from J, the gap between germline ends came to 20 bases. Germline CDR1 SQVTM, CDR2 ANQGSEA. The CDR3 is made up of 14 amino acids. The CDR3 here is CSIQAGVRSTEAFF. The CDR3 DNA follows: TGCAGCATACAGGCGGGGGTGCGGAGCACTGAAGCTTTCTTT. The variable domain in full, completed from reference TRBV29-1 and TRBJ1-1, reads SAVISQKPSRDICQRGTSLTIQCQVDSQVTMMFWYRQQPGQSLTLIATANQGSEATYESGFVIDKFPISRPNLTFSTLTVSNMSPEDSSIYLCSIQAGVRSTEAFFGQGTRLTVV.

The chain is built from TRBV9 and TRBJ2-7; weak D call: TRBD2 (6 bases). This CDR3 spans 15 amino acids. CDR1 and CDR2 (germline): SGDLS, YYNGEE. Trimming took 3 bases from V and 2 from J, leaving 15 bases between them. CDR3 sequence: CASSAGGYGAYEQYF. The CDR3 DNA reads as TGTGCCAGCAGCGCAGGAGGGTATGGGGCCTACGAGCAGTACTTC.

The chain has TRBV15 and TRBJ1-1; D is uncertain. Germline lookup yields CDR1 LNHNV and CDR2 YYDKDF (reference sequence). CDR3 length equals 13 residues. V was pared by 3 bases and J by 7 bases, with 12 bases between. The CDR3 DNA follows: TGTGCCACCAGCAGTCACGGACTTGGTGAAGCTTTCTTT. Its protein product is CATSSHGLGEAFF.

The V call is TRBV7-2, the J call TRBJ2-5; a possible D gene is TRBD2 (6 bases). The CDR3 contains 15 residues. The V gene lost 5 bases and the J gene lost 5 bases, with 18 bases spanning the gap. Germline V gene lookup returns CDR1 SGHTA and CDR2 FQGNSA. CDR3 DNA: TGTGCCAGCAGCCCTGTATGGGAGGTTGCGGAGACCCAGTACTTC. Its protein is CASSPVWEVAETQYF.

The J gene is TRBJ1-4, the V gene TRBV2, with D possibly matching TRBD1 (5 bases). Between the trimmed V and J ends, which lost 0 bases and 10 bases, there was a span of 18 bases. The germline V gene has CDR1 SNHLY and CDR2 FYNNEI. CDR3 length: 16 residues. CDR3 bases: TGTGCCAGCAGTGAAGCTGTCAGGGACTTTATCCGAAAACTGTTTTTT. Translating gives CASSEAVRDFIRKLFF. Together with reference TRBV2 and TRBJ1-4, the CDR3 gives the full variable domain: EPEVTQTPSHQVTQMGQEVILRCVPISNHLYFYWYRQILGQKVEFLVSFYNNEISEKSEIFDDQFSVERPDGSNFTLKIRSTKLEDSAMYFCASSEAVRDFIRKLFFGSGTQLSVL.

This clone appeared a single time. This chain links TRBV28 with TRBJ2-7; possibly TRBD2 for D (7 bases). CDR1 is MDHEN, CDR2 SYDVKM, per germline. CDR3 length equals 16 residues. Trimming took off 5 bases at V and 2 bases at J, with 19 bases between the two ends. CDR3 protein: CASSPGGGRGAYEQYF. DNA of the CDR3: TGTGCCAGCAGTCCCGGCGGGGGAAGGGGGGCCTACGAGCAGTACTTC.

This chain connects TRBV6-1 to TRBJ1-2, with a weak D call TRBD1 (5 bases). Trimming shortened V by 6 bases and J by 4 bases, and 12 bases separated the two germline ends. CDR1 and CDR2 from the germline V gene are MNHNS and SASEGT. The CDR3 totals 13 residues. This CDR3 is CASSPQGTYGYTF. The DNA of the CDR3 is TGTGCCAGCAGCCCTCAGGGTACCTATGGCTACACCTTC.

This clone was counted only a few times. The DNA for the CDR3 is TGCGCCAGCAGCAGACAGGGGGCTATGAACACTGAAGCTTTCTTT. Its translation: CASSRQGAMNTEAFF. V is TRBV5-1 and J is TRBJ1-1; 10 nucleotides agree with TRBD1. The trim removed 4 bases at V and 0 bases at J, leaving 3 bases unmatched. Per the germline V gene, CDR1 is SGHRS and CDR2 is YFSETQ. This CDR3 has 15 residues.

CDR3 sequence (DNA): TGTGCCAGCAGCCAAAATCCGGGTAGGGGTGGCACTGAAGCTTTCTTT. Its translation: CASSQNPGRGGTEAFF. The chain uses TRBV4-2 and TRBJ1-1, with D perhaps matching TRBD1 (5 bases). Germline CDR1 LGHNA, CDR2 YNFKEQ. Trimming left V 2 bases short and J 4 bases short, with 17 bases between. The CDR3 consists of 16 residues.

V usage is TRBV6-5 and J usage is TRBJ1-2; perhaps TRBD1 as D (5 bases). The V gene lost 5 bases and the J gene lost 0 bases, with 13 bases spanning the gap. Germline CDR1 is MNHEY and CDR2 is SVGAGI. This CDR3 has 15 residues. The CDR3 is CASSRGLGANYGYTF. In nucleotides, the CDR3 is TGTGCCAGCAGTAGGGGTCTGGGTGCTAACTATGGCTACACCTTC.

The gene calls are TRBV11-2 and TRBJ2-5; 7 bases agree with TRBD2. Germline CDR1 reads SGHAT; CDR2 reads FQNNGV. The CDR3 runs to 14 residues. V lost 6 bases and J lost 5; bases outside the gene matches: 9. The CDR3 region has the DNA TGTGCCAGCAGACCAGGACTAGTTGTTGAGACCCAGTACTTC. It specifies CASRPGLVVETQYF.

CDR3 in DNA: TGTGCCAGTACAAGGGACAGGGAACGGCACAATGAGCAGTTCTTC. Translated, it gives CASTRDRERHNEQFF. The rearrangement links TRBV19 to TRBJ2-1; 9 positions agree with TRBD1. This CDR3 is built from 15 residues. The trim removed 7 bases at V and 5 bases at J, leaving 9 bases unmatched. The germline CDR1 and CDR2 sequences are LNHDA and SQIVND (reference sequence).

J is TRBJ2-3 and V is TRBV28; 8 bases match TRBD2. Germline V gives CDR1 MDHEN, CDR2 SYDVKM. There are 14 residues in the CDR3. The V and J ends lost 3 bases and 2 bases, in that order; junction bases with no gene match: 1. Here the CDR3 reads CASSFSGATDTQYF. The CDR3 DNA follows: TGTGCCAGCAGTTTTAGCGGGGCCACAGATACGCAGTATTTT.

The chain has TRBV5-1 and TRBJ2-2; D possibly corresponds to TRBD2 (6 bases). The germline CDR1 and CDR2 sequences are SGHRS and YFSETQ. This CDR3 has 16 residues. Trimming pared 4 bases from V and 1 base from J, leaving 14 bases between. CDR3 DNA sequence: TGCGCCAGCAGCGGAGGGACGGTACTGAACACCGGGGAGCTGTTTTTT. Translating gives CASSGGTVLNTGELFF.

The gene calls are TRBV5-1 and TRBJ2-7; D is uncertain. Trimming removed 2 bases from V and 5 bases from J, with 14 bases in between. The CDR3 contains 14 residues. Germline CDR1 reads SGHRS; CDR2 reads YFSETQ. The CDR3 DNA reads as TGCGCCAGCAGCTTACGTAACCCACTTAACGAGCAGTACTTC. Residues: CASSLRNPLNEQYF.

This clone turned up a few times. This chain joins TRBV19 and TRBJ1-5; 7 nucleotides align to TRBD1. V trimming: 4 bases; J trimming: 3 bases; junction bases outside the gene matches: 9. Per germline, CDR1 LNHDA and CDR2 SQIVND (reference sequence). CDR3 size: 16 residues. CDR3 amino acids: CASSTRTGGVNQPQHF. CDR3 coding DNA: TGTGCCAGTAGTACGCGGACAGGCGGGGTCAATCAGCCCCAGCATTTT.

The chain is built from TRBV15 and TRBJ2-1; 7 nucleotides match TRBD2. The CDR3 is made up of 13 amino acids. Germline CDR1 is LNHNV and CDR2 is YYDKDF (reference sequence). V lost 5 bases to trimming and J lost 3 bases; unmatched junction nucleotides: 1. This chain's CDR3 is CATSGGVYNEQFF. DNA of the CDR3: TGTGCCACCAGCGGGGGGGTCTACAATGAGCAGTTCTTC.

The sample holds one count of this clone. The V and J genes are TRBV4-1 and TRBJ2-7; D remains ambiguous. V gave up 0 bases and J gave up 0 bases, with 9 bases separating them. There are 15 residues in the CDR3. Germline CDR1 and CDR2: MGHRA and YSYEKL. In DNA form, the CDR3 reads TGCGCCAGCAGCCAAGAGTTCAAGAGCTCCTACGAGCAGTACTTC. This translates into CASSQEFKSSYEQYF.

The chain recombines TRBV5-1 with TRBJ1-2; 7 nucleotides agree with TRBD1. There are 16 residues in the CDR3. J gave up 2 bases and V 4 bases, and 11 bases lay outside the gene matches. From germline, CDR1 is SGHRS and CDR2 YFSETQ. This CDR3 is CASSRGQVWENYGYTF. The CDR3, as DNA: TGCGCCAGCAGCCGAGGACAGGTATGGGAGAACTATGGCTACACCTTC. Complete variable domain (other parts from reference TRBV5-1 and TRBJ1-2): KAGVTQTPRYLIKTRGQQVTLSCSPISGHRSVSWYQQTPGQGLQFLFEYFSETQRNKGNFPGRFSGRQFSNSRSEMNVSTLELGDSALYLCASSRGQVWENYGYTFGSGTRLTVV.

This clone was seen only once. The chain recombines TRBV4-1 with TRBJ2-5, with D possibly TRBD1 on 6 matching bases. Germline V gives CDR1 MGHRA, CDR2 YSYEKL. The CDR3 covers 14 residues. The germline V and J ends were trimmed by 1 base and 2 bases, with 8 bases remaining between them. The CDR3 protein is CASSQAGQQETQYF. CDR3 DNA: TGCGCCAGCAGCCAAGCGGGACAACAAGAGACCCAGTACTTC.